The 15 T cell receptor beta chains reported below all come from one sample, sequenced in a study of PD-L1 blockade in urothelial cancer. The method was immunoSEQ multiplex PCR; TCRdb's version includes in-frame clones alone and lacks a portion of them. The data contain around 50,000 clones, 70% to 85% of them singletons. Documented time point: peripheral blood 6 weeks after treatment start. Source: PBMCs, taken around atezolizumab (anti-PD-L1) treatment. Receptor source: a man aged 50-60 years with urothelial cancer.

The V and J genes are TRBV28 and TRBJ2-5; 8 nucleotides line up with TRBD2. The CDR3 has 16 amino acids. Germline CDR1 reads MDHEN; CDR2 reads SYDVKM. Trimming at V came to 6 bases and at J to 0 bases, leaving 9 bases not matched to a gene. CDR3 amino acids: CASRGWLLADQETQYF. As DNA, the CDR3 is TGTGCCAGCAGAGGTTGGTTACTAGCGGACCAAGAGACCCAGTACTTC.

This chain links TRBV11-2 with TRBJ2-5; maybe TRBD2 (6 bases). Germline V gives CDR1 SGHAT, CDR2 FQNNGV. This CDR3 region has 17 residues. V was shortened by 5 bases and J by 0 bases, with 19 bases between the two germline ends. This CDR3 is CASSKAGTAVYQETQYF. As DNA, the CDR3 is TGTGCCAGCAGCAAGGCGGGAACAGCTGTGTACCAAGAGACCCAGTACTTC.

This clone was detected only a few times. The V gene is TRBV11-2, the J gene TRBJ2-1; D perhaps matches TRBD2 (6 bases). The CDR3 has 16 residues. V lost 1 base, J lost 0 bases, and 10 bases lay in between. CDR1 is SGHAT, CDR2 FQNNGV, per germline. The DNA of the CDR3 is TGTGCCAGCAGCTTAGGCGCGGGGACCTCCTACAATGAGCAGTTCTTC. Translated: CASSLGAGTSYNEQFF.

V is TRBV5-1 and J is TRBJ2-3; D might be TRBD1 (6 bases). The CDR3 runs 15 residues. V lost 0 bases to trimming and J lost 5 bases, with 13 bases between them. Germline V gene lookup returns CDR1 SGHRS and CDR2 YFSETQ. The CDR3 is CASSLDRVIKDTQYF. CDR3 sequence (DNA): TGCGCCAGCAGCTTGGACAGGGTTATTAAAGATACGCAGTATTTT.

V and J are TRBV6-5 and TRBJ2-7, with TRBD2 matching over 10 bases. CDR3 length: 16 residues. CDR1 MNHEY and CDR2 SVGAGI come from the germline V gene. With V trimmed by 2 bases and J by 7 bases, 11 bases remained unmatched. Here the CDR3 reads CASSYRGLASSREQYF. In nucleotides, the CDR3 is TGTGCCAGCAGTTACAGGGGACTAGCGAGTAGTAGAGAGCAGTACTTC.

This rearrangement joins TRBV7-6 to TRBJ2-2, with D unresolved. Germline assignment: CDR1 SGHVS and CDR2 FNYEAQ. Trimming left V 2 bases short and J 5 bases short, with 18 bases between. The CDR3 is made up of 17 amino acids. The CDR3 reads CASSLTGGPSWTGELFF. CDR3 bases: TGTGCCAGCAGCTTAACCGGTGGGCCAAGCTGGACCGGGGAGCTGTTTTTT.

J is TRBJ2-7 and V is TRBV29-1, with 14 bases lining up with TRBD2. The V gene end was trimmed by 4 bases and the J gene end by 4 bases; junction bases not matched to a gene: 3. The CDR3 spans 14 residues. The V gene's germline CDR1 is SQVTM and CDR2 ANQGSEA. CDR3 residues: CSVARLAGGYEQYF. CDR3 in DNA: TGCAGCGTTGCAAGACTAGCGGGAGGGTACGAGCAGTACTTC.

This sequence joins TRBV5-1 and TRBJ1-1; 8 bases agree with TRBD1. From germline, CDR1 is SGHRS and CDR2 YFSETQ. With 2 bases clipped from V and 4 bases from J, the junction kept 13 bases outside the gene matches. This CDR3 is built from 17 residues. CDR3 nucleotides: TGCGCCAGCAGCTTCCGCGGGTCGCAGGGGGCGGGCACTGAAGCTTTCTTT. It translates to CASSFRGSQGAGTEAFF.

This sequence joins TRBV6-5 and TRBJ2-7, with a possible D match to TRBD2 (6 bases). The CDR3 extends over 13 amino acids. From germline, CDR1 is MNHEY and CDR2 SVGAGI. Trimming cost V 1 base and J 7 bases, with 11 bases left between them. Here the CDR3 reads CASSYLEGREQYF. CDR3 nucleotides: TGTGCCAGCAGTTACTTGGAGGGGCGGGAGCAGTACTTC.

V gene TRBV5-6 combines with J gene TRBJ2-1; 10 positions agree with TRBD2. This CDR3 contains 15 residues. Trimming removed 0 bases from V and 12 bases from J; junction bases left unmatched: 9. Germline CDR1 and CDR2: SGHDT and YYEEEE. CDR3 in DNA: TGTGCCAGCAGCTTGGACAGCGGGAGGGCGGCGCTGCAGTTCTTC. It codes for CASSLDSGRAALQFF.

V is TRBV21-1 and J is TRBJ1-1; no DNA check was done on the table's D call, TRBD1. TRBV21-1 is listed as a pseudogene. The CDR3 is made up of 14 amino acids. The CDR3, as DNA: TGTGCCAGCAGCCTGACAGCTATGAACACTGAAGCTTTCTTT. This sequence encodes CASSLTAMNTEAFF.

V gene TRBV28 combines with J gene TRBJ2-5, with 8 bases aligning to TRBD1. J was trimmed by 7 bases and V by 6 bases; bases with no gene match: 7. Germline CDR1 MDHEN, CDR2 SYDVKM. This CDR3 has 13 residues. The CDR3 is CASSTGGTGTQYF. CDR3 nucleotides: TGTGCCAGCAGCACAGGGGGGACAGGGACCCAGTACTTC.

The chain is built from TRBV11-2 and TRBJ2-7; no reliable D call. Germline-derived CDR1 and CDR2 are SGHAT and FQNNGV. This CDR3 is 14 amino acids long. V shed 1 base and J shed 1 base, with 8 bases lying between them. CDR3 amino acids: CASSLGRQSYEQYF. In DNA form, the CDR3 reads TGTGCCAGCAGCTTAGGCAGGCAATCCTACGAGCAGTACTTC. Combining the CDR3 with reference TRBV11-2 and TRBJ2-7 gives the whole variable domain EAGVAQSPRYKIIEKRQSVAFWCNPISGHATLYWYQQILGQGPKLLIQFQNNGVVDDSQLPKDRFSAERLKGVDSTLKIQPAKLEDSAVYLCASSLGRQSYEQYFGPGTRLTVT.

The gene calls are TRBV28 and TRBJ2-7, with no clear D. Trimming shortened V by 3 bases and J by 0 bases, and 12 bases separated the two germline ends. The CDR3 has 15 residues. From germline, CDR1 is MDHEN and CDR2 SYDVKM. CDR3 nucleotide sequence: TGTGCCAGCAGTTTTTCGTGGGCCTTCTCCTACGAGCAGTACTTC. This codes for CASSFSWAFSYEQYF.

The chain couples TRBV29-1 to TRBJ1-1; D unresolved. Germline V gene sequence: CDR1 SQVTM, CDR2 ANQGSEA. The germline V and J ends were trimmed by 6 bases and 8 bases, with 19 bases remaining between them. The CDR3 covers 13 residues. This CDR3 reads CSVMTALMGEAFF. The CDR3 bases are TGCAGCGTCATGACCGCCCTGATGGGCGAAGCTTTCTTT.